One sample yielded the 30 T cell receptor beta chains listed below, sequenced in a study of metastatic and nonmetastatic thyroid tumors. Before thyroid surgery, none of the patients had received any treatment. TCRdb ran MiXCR on the PCR reads. The table has approximately 16,000 clones, 29% seen once. Sequencing was done on a sample of tumor tissue. The receptors shown here come from a male donor with papillary thyroid cancer or a benign thyroid nodule (not recorded which). Some clones in this sample may be carry-over from other donors' samples.

This clone was counted many times. The chain joins TRBV4-2 to TRBJ2-1; 7 bases align to TRBD2. Trimming cost V 3 bases and J 5 bases; bases outside gene matches: 10. This CDR3 region has 16 residues. Germline V gene sequence: CDR1 LGHNA, CDR2 YNFKEQ. CDR3 loop: CASSHTQGGSDNEQFF. CDR3 DNA: TGTGCCAGCAGCCACACTCAGGGCGGGAGTGACAATGAGCAGTTCTTC.

This clone was counted once. J is TRBJ2-1 and V is TRBV7-3; D ambiguous. The CDR3 runs to 15 residues. With 3 bases removed from V and 6 bases from J, the gap between germline ends came to 15 bases. Germline V gene sequence: CDR1 SGHTA, CDR2 FQGTGA. CDR3 nucleotide sequence: TGTGCCAGCAGCTTCAGACGCACGACCATCAATGAGCAGTTCTTC. It is translated as CASSFRRTTINEQFF. Complete variable domain (other parts from reference TRBV7-3 and TRBJ2-1): GAGVSQTPSNKVTEKGKYVELRCDPISGHTALYWYRQSLGQGPEFLIYFQGTGAADDSGLPNDRFFAVRPEGSVSTLKIQRTERGDSAVYLCASSFRRTTINEQFFGPGTRLTVL.

The chain carries TRBV6-4 and TRBJ2-1; 8 nucleotides align to TRBD2. The CDR3 has 14 residues. Germline assignment: CDR1 MRHNA and CDR2 SNTAGT. With V trimmed by 3 bases and J by 8 bases, 6 bases remained unmatched. CDR3 DNA sequence: TGTGCCAGCAGTGAGAGCGGGAGTTATGATGAGCAGTTCTTC. Protein: CASSESGSYDEQFF.

This clone has a count of ten or more. The chain links TRBV20-1 to TRBJ2-5; 9 nucleotides match TRBD2. Germline V gene sequence: CDR1 DFQATT, CDR2 SNEGSKA (reference sequence). This CDR3 region has 16 residues. The V and J ends lost 6 bases and 2 bases, in that order; junction bases with no gene match: 13. CDR3 loop: CSANGLAGRQQETQYF. The CDR3 bases are TGCAGTGCCAACGGCCTAGCGGGGAGACAACAAGAGACCCAGTACTTC.

The J gene is TRBJ1-2, the V gene TRBV7-8; possible D gene TRBD1, 5 bases. Germline assignment: CDR1 SGHVS and CDR2 FQNEAQ. This CDR3 comprises 15 residues. Between the trimmed V and J ends, which lost 0 bases and 4 bases, there was a span of 12 bases. CDR3 sequence: CASSLAPDQGYGYTF. CDR3 DNA sequence: TGTGCCAGCAGCTTAGCCCCCGACCAGGGCTATGGCTACACCTTC.

The chain combines TRBV5-1 with TRBJ2-7, with D tentatively TRBD2 (6 bases). Per germline, CDR1 SGHRS and CDR2 YFSETQ. Trimming left V 8 bases short and J 3 bases short, with 21 bases between. This CDR3 has 15 residues. The DNA for the CDR3 is TGCGCCAGTGCCGGAGGGTGCCCGAGACGCTACGAGCAGTACTTC. Translated: CASAGGCPRRYEQYF.

V and J are TRBV20-1 and TRBJ1-2, with D possibly being TRBD1 (5 bases). With 1 base removed from V and 2 bases from J, the gap between germline ends came to 8 bases. CDR1 and CDR2 (germline): DFQATT, SNEGSKA (reference sequence). The CDR3 is 13 residues long. This chain's CDR3 is CSARGPGNYGYTF. The CDR3 bases are TGCAGTGCTAGAGGGCCAGGGAACTATGGCTACACCTTC.

Comments on this clone: Sequence at one end of the junction differs from germline and may be a read error. The rearrangement links TRBV10-1 to TRBJ2-7, with D unclear. The CDR3 contains 10 residues. CDR1 is WNHNN, CDR2 SYGVQD, per germline (reference sequence). The CDR3 sequence: CVSSEYDQYF. In DNA, the CDR3 is TGCGTCAGCAGTGAGTACGACCAGTACTTC.

This clone occurred many times. This chain links TRBV2 with TRBJ2-7; 10 nucleotides align to TRBD1. The CDR3 is 14 residues long. Germline-derived CDR1 and CDR2 are SNHLY and FYNNEI. The junction had 2 bases not matched to a gene; V was cut back by 2 bases and J by 4 bases. DNA for the CDR3: TGTGCCAGCAGTGAAAGGGACAGGGGTTACGAGCAGTACTTC. Amino acids: CASSERDRGYEQYF. The entire variable domain, with the rest obtained from reference TRBV2 and TRBJ2-7, is as follows: EPEVTQTPSHQVTQMGQEVILRCVPISNHLYFYWYRQILGQKVEFLVSFYNNEISEKSEIFDDQFSVERPDGSNFTLKIRSTKLEDSAMYFCASSERDRGYEQYFGPGTRLTVT.

The rearrangement uses TRBV2 and TRBJ2-1; the D is unclear. The CDR3 runs 15 residues. V was pared by 5 bases and J by 12 bases, with 23 bases between. Looked up from germline, CDR1 is SNHLY and CDR2 is FYNNEI. CDR3 DNA sequence: TGTGCCAGCAGTCGTCTCCAAAACTCCTACAAAGTGCAGTTCTTC. Its protein product is CASSRLQNSYKVQFF.

This clone is judged medium-sized. The rearrangement links TRBV6-5 to TRBJ1-1; no clear D. Germline V lookup: CDR1 MNHEY, CDR2 SVGAGI. This CDR3 is built from 15 residues. V lost 0 bases to trimming and J lost 3 bases, with 11 bases between them. The CDR3 region has the DNA TGTGCCAGCAGTTACTCGACTCCGTGGGACACTGAAGCTTTCTTT. Translating it yields CASSYSTPWDTEAFF.

The chain employs TRBV6-1 and TRBJ2-1; 9 nucleotides align to TRBD2. V was pared by 7 bases and J by 3 bases, with 4 bases of the junction left unmatched. Per the germline V gene, CDR1 is MNHNS and CDR2 is SASEGT. The CDR3 consists of 14 residues. CDR3 DNA: TGTGCCAGCAAGACTAGCGGAGACTACAATGAGCAGTTCTTC. Its translation: CASKTSGDYNEQFF.

This chain joins TRBV6-1 and TRBJ2-7; 9 bases match TRBD2. Unmatched junction bases numbered 15, after V lost 6 bases and J lost 12 bases. The CDR3 runs to 14 residues. CDR1 and CDR2 from the germline V gene are MNHNS and SASEGT. DNA of the CDR3: TGTGCCAGCAGGAGACTAGCGGACTCCTACGACCCGTACTTC. Protein product: CASRRLADSYDPYF.

The V gene is TRBV12-3 or TRBV12-4, the J gene TRBJ2-5; D is unclear. The CDR3 spans 11 residues. V was shortened by 3 bases and J by 5 bases, with 4 bases between the two germline ends. The CDR3 sequence is CASSFEETQYF. The CDR3 region has the DNA TGTGCCAGCAGTTTCGAGGAGACCCAGTACTTC.

At least ten counts were recorded for this clone. The chain couples TRBV6-1 to TRBJ1-3; no definite D call. V lost 6 bases and J 6 bases, leaving 6 bases between the germline ends. Per the germline V gene, CDR1 is MNHNS and CDR2 is SASEGT. The CDR3 totals 11 residues. CDR3 bases: TGTGCCAGCAGATACATAAACACCATATATTTT. Translation gives CASRYINTIYF.

This clone was recorded at least ten times. This sequence joins TRBV19 and TRBJ2-7; D unclear. The CDR3 consists of 13 residues. Germline CDR1 reads LNHDA; CDR2 reads SQIVND (reference sequence). The V and J ends lost 5 bases and 7 bases respectively, with 15 bases between them. The CDR3 nucleotides read TGTGCCAGTAGTCGCCAGGTTCTGGGTGAGCAGTACTTC. Translated: CASSRQVLGEQYF.

This clone was recorded at least ten times. The V and J genes are TRBV29-1 and TRBJ1-4, with D possibly TRBD1 on 5 matching bases. V dropped 3 bases and J dropped 8 bases, with 7 bases sitting between them. CDR1 and CDR2 (germline): SQVTM, ANQGSEA. The CDR3 is 11 residues long. The CDR3 coding sequence is TGCAGCGTTGATGAGGGGGAAAAACTGTTTTTT. Amino acid sequence: CSVDEGEKLFF.

As for this clone: Sequence at one end of the junction differs from germline and may be a read error. The J gene is TRBJ2-3, the V gene TRBV5-1; 8 bases line up with TRBD1. CDR3 length equals 17 residues. The germline V gene has CDR1 SGHRS and CDR2 YFSETQ. CDR3 DNA: TGCACCAGCAGCTGGACCTTCCCTGGACAGGGAACAGATACGCAGTATTTT. Its protein product is CTSSWTFPGQGTDTQYF.

Ten or more counts support this clone. The J gene is TRBJ2-7, the V gene TRBV20-1, with 11 bases identical to TRBD1. The CDR3 sequence is 12 residues long. V gave up 4 bases and J gave up 7 bases; unmatched junction bases: 3. Germline-derived CDR1 and CDR2 are DFQATT and SNEGSKA (reference sequence). CDR3 sequence: CSAKGTGGEQYF. The DNA for the CDR3 is TGCAGTGCTAAGGGGACAGGGGGGGAGCAGTACTTC.

Many counts were recorded for this clone. This chain connects TRBV5-1 to TRBJ2-1; 10 nucleotides agree with TRBD2. The trim removed 4 bases at V and 8 bases at J, leaving 6 bases unmatched. CDR1 is SGHRS, CDR2 YFSETQ, per germline. The CDR3 sequence is 14 residues long. In DNA form, the CDR3 reads TGCGCCAGCAGCCCGAGCGGGAGGGACGATGAGCAGTTCTTC. It is translated as CASSPSGRDDEQFF.

At least ten counts were recorded for this clone. Other DNA sequences from this sample encode an identical CDR3 as well. This chain links TRBV6-2 or TRBV6-3 with TRBJ2-3, with 7 bases identical to TRBD2. J was trimmed by 6 bases and V by 2 bases; bases with no gene match: 8. Germline loops: CDR1 MNHEY, CDR2 SVGEGT. The CDR3 totals 15 residues. This chain's CDR3 is CASSYQTSWGDTQYF. CDR3 bases: TGTGCCAGCAGTTACCAGACTAGCTGGGGGGATACGCAGTATTTT.

This clone appeared many times. J is TRBJ1-1 and V is TRBV7-2; D ambiguous. CDR1 SGHTA and CDR2 FQGNSA come from the germline V gene. Trimming took off 0 bases at V and 1 base at J, with 12 bases between the two ends. The CDR3 contains 16 residues. CDR3 region: CASSLAAAWGNTEAFF. The CDR3 DNA follows: TGTGCCAGCAGCTTAGCGGCAGCTTGGGGGAACACTGAAGCTTTCTTT.

This clone was detected only a few times. The V and J genes are TRBV27 and TRBJ2-1; no definite D call. CDR1 MNHEY and CDR2 SMNVEV come from the germline V gene (reference sequence). The CDR3 has 18 amino acids. V was pared by 4 bases and J by 2 bases, with 21 bases between. CDR3 amino acids: CASSSPRRTDIPYNEQFF. The CDR3 DNA sequence: TGTGCCAGCAGTTCCCCCAGGAGAACAGATATTCCCTACAATGAGCAGTTCTTC.

This clone rates as medium-sized. The chain is built from TRBV12-3 or TRBV12-4 and TRBJ2-7; perhaps TRBD2 as D (5 bases). There are 12 residues in the CDR3. V lost 2 bases, J lost 4 bases, and 6 bases lay in between. The CDR3 spells CASSLRGYEQYF. DNA of the CDR3: TGTGCCAGCAGTTTAAGAGGGTACGAGCAGTACTTC.

This clone was seen at least ten times. The junction shows a germline mismatch at one end, possibly a read error. The genes are TRBV3-1 and TRBJ2-5, with TRBD2 matching 10 bases. The germline gives CDR1 LGHDT, CDR2 YNNKEL (reference sequence). This CDR3 has 11 residues. The CDR3 loop is CASSLLAGATF. The CDR3 DNA sequence: TGTGCCAGCAGTCTTCTAGCGGGGGCCACCTTC.

As regards this clone: This may stem from a read error, because a much larger clone lies one nucleotide away. The chain links TRBV29-1 to TRBJ1-2; D may be TRBD1 (6 bases). CDR1 is SQVTM, CDR2 ANQGSEA, per germline. The germline V and J ends were trimmed by 3 bases and 10 bases, with 15 bases remaining between them. The CDR3 contains 12 residues. CDR3 region: CSVEGGSGVYTF. CDR3 nucleotide sequence: TGCAGCGTTGAGGGGGGCTCGGGGGTCTACACCTTC.

This clone is judged medium-sized. The V call is TRBV2, the J call TRBJ1-1; tentatively, D is TRBD1 (6 bases). The CDR3 is made up of 13 amino acids. With 7 bases removed from V and 1 base from J, the gap between germline ends came to 10 bases. CDR1 is SNHLY and CDR2 is FYNNEI in the germline V gene. CDR3 nucleotide sequence: TGTGCCAGCATAGGACAGTGGAACACTGAAGCTTTCTTT. It codes for CASIGQWNTEAFF. Looking up the rest from reference TRBV2 and TRBJ1-1 gives the full variable domain: EPEVTQTPSHQVTQMGQEVILRCVPISNHLYFYWYRQILGQKVEFLVSFYNNEISEKSEIFDDQFSVERPDGSNFTLKIRSTKLEDSAMYFCASIGQWNTEAFFGQGTRLTVV.

This clone was detected many times. The rearrangement joins TRBV29-1 to TRBJ1-1; D not certain. Germline values: CDR1 SQVTM, CDR2 ANQGSEA. The CDR3 covers 12 residues. With 2 bases removed from V and 4 bases from J, the gap between germline ends came to 8 bases. The CDR3 sequence: CSVEWGSTEAFF. CDR3 sequence (DNA): TGCAGCGTTGAATGGGGTTCCACTGAAGCTTTCTTT.

The chain recombines TRBV2 with TRBJ1-1; D is uncertain. The germline V gene has CDR1 SNHLY and CDR2 FYNNEI. This CDR3 is built from 12 residues. V was pared by 9 bases and J by 7 bases, with 15 bases between. The DNA for the CDR3 is TGTGCCAGTATTGAATCGGAGATTGAAGCTTTCTTT. Its translation is CASIESEIEAFF.

There are a few counts of this clone. The genes are TRBV6-1 and TRBJ2-5, with D perhaps matching TRBD1 (6 bases). Trimming took off 8 bases at V and 2 bases at J, with 18 bases between the two ends. The CDR3 runs to 15 residues. CDR1 and CDR2 (germline): MNHNS, SASEGT. CDR3 region: CASEPRQGLQETQYF. CDR3 in DNA: TGTGCCAGCGAACCCCGGCAGGGGCTACAAGAGACCCAGTACTTC.